One and the same sample provided the 10 T cell receptor beta chains below, sequenced in a study of control samples from healthy donors and cancer patients. Assay used: immunoSEQ multiplex PCR; TCRdb lists only in-frame clones, some missing. Altogether some 74,000 clones are present, 75% to 85% being singletons, with the ten largest covering 15% to 19%. The sequenced sample was blood. All receptors come from a man aged 60 to 75 in good health.

This rearrangement joins TRBV18 to TRBJ2-5; the D gene is possibly TRBD1 (5 bases). CDR3 length: 13 amino acids. Germline V gives CDR1 KGHSH, CDR2 LQKENI. V lost 2 bases, J lost 1 base, and 5 bases lay in between. The DNA for the CDR3 is TGTGCCAGCTCACCAACAGGCCAAGAGACCCAGTACTTC. It translates to CASSPTGQETQYF.

The chain couples TRBV9 to TRBJ2-7; D could derive from TRBD1 or TRBD2 (5 bases each). There are 14 residues in the CDR3. V was shortened by 0 bases and J by 3 bases, with 10 bases between the two germline ends. The germline V gene encodes CDR1 SGDLS and CDR2 YYNGEE. CDR3 DNA sequence: TGTGCCAGCAGCGTAGGGGGGTCAGGCTACGAGCAGTACTTC. Translation: CASSVGGSGYEQYF.

This clone was seen more than once but under ten times. The V and J genes are TRBV5-4 and TRBJ2-7, with 8 bases lining up with TRBD1. With 2 bases clipped from V and 0 bases from J, the junction kept 7 bases outside the gene matches. CDR1 and CDR2 from the germline V gene are SGHNT and YYREEE (reference sequence). This CDR3 spans 16 amino acids. CDR3 coding DNA: TGTGCCAGCAGCTTAACCGGACAGGGCCACTCCTACGAGCAGTACTTC. Its translation: CASSLTGQGHSYEQYF.

The chain joins TRBV29-1 to TRBJ2-7; D possibly corresponds to TRBD2 (6 bases). The CDR3 covers 15 residues. Trimming removed 4 bases from V and 1 base from J, with 17 bases in between. Germline assignment: CDR1 SQVTM and CDR2 ANQGSEA. The CDR3: CSVGLTWEASYEQYF. In DNA, the CDR3 is TGCAGCGTTGGGTTAACGTGGGAGGCGTCCTACGAGCAGTACTTC.

This chain connects TRBV27 to TRBJ2-7, with D possibly matching TRBD1 (6 bases). This CDR3 is 20 amino acids long. V gave up 4 bases and J gave up 6 bases, with 34 bases separating them. CDR1 MNHEY and CDR2 SMNVEV come from the germline V gene (reference sequence). CDR3 protein: CASSSDEAKLQGNFPSEQYF. In DNA, the CDR3 is TGTGCCAGCAGTTCCGATGAAGCCAAGCTACAGGGAAACTTCCCCTCCGAGCAGTACTTC.

This sequence joins TRBV4-2 and TRBJ2-3; TRBD2 matches at 11 bases. The trim removed 3 bases at V and 3 bases at J, leaving 5 bases unmatched. The CDR3 has 16 residues. Germline V gene data show CDR1 as LGHNA and CDR2 as YNFKEQ. CDR3 nucleotide sequence: TGTGCCAGCAGCCAGAACCTAGCGGGAGGTACAGATACGCAGTATTTT. It translates to CASSQNLAGGTDTQYF.

The J gene is TRBJ2-1, the V gene TRBV5-1; TRBD2 agrees at 12 bases. In germline, CDR1 is SGHRS, CDR2 YFSETQ. The V segment lost 3 bases and the J segment 7 bases; nucleotides outside the gene matches: 8. This CDR3 region has 16 residues. DNA for the CDR3: TGCGCCAGCAGCTCCTCCGGACTAGCGGGGCCTAATGAGCAGTTCTTC. This codes for CASSSSGLAGPNEQFF.

The V call is TRBV6-6, the J call TRBJ2-7; 11 bases agree with TRBD2. Germline CDR1 reads MNHNY; CDR2 reads SVGAGI (reference sequence). The CDR3 contains 18 residues. With 5 bases clipped from V and 0 bases from J, the junction kept 12 bases outside the gene matches. The CDR3 reads CASSPSGTSGLSSYEQYF. CDR3 nucleotides: TGTGCCAGCAGTCCCTCCGGGACTAGCGGCTTAAGCTCCTACGAGCAGTACTTC.

This clone was recorded once. The J gene is TRBJ1-1, the V gene TRBV18, with unresolved D. The ends were cut back, 2 bases at V and 0 bases at J, with 10 bases in the middle. CDR1 is KGHSH, CDR2 LQKENI, per germline. The CDR3 consists of 15 residues. CDR3 region: CASSPTQLLNTEAFF. Written as DNA, the CDR3 is TGTGCCAGCTCACCAACTCAGTTACTGAACACTGAAGCTTTCTTT.

CDR3 sequence (DNA): TGTGCCAGCAGGCCGGGACAGGGGCGAATGAACACTGAAGCTTTCTTT. Protein sequence: CASRPGQGRMNTEAFF. J is TRBJ1-1 and V is TRBV5-8; 10 bases align to TRBD1. CDR3 length: 16 residues. J was trimmed by 0 bases and V by 5 bases; bases with no gene match: 7. Germline V lookup: CDR1 SGHTS, CDR2 YDEGEE.